The source of this TCR beta chain is a study of cytomegalovirus exposure and HLA in healthy donors. Study-wide results and caveats: What was likely a sequencing artifact was a cluster of highly shared sequence variants.

The PCR used 60 Vbeta and 13 Jbeta primers. Only in-frame clones appear in the TCRdb table, and some are missing; sequencing was by immunoSEQ multiplex PCR. The table lists approximately 200,000 clones, more than 60% of them singletons, with about 0.22% in the top ten. As concerns this clone: What it binds is unknown.

CDR1 and CDR2 (germline): MNHEY, SMNVEV (reference sequence). Trimming took 5 bases from V and 5 from J; bases not matched to a gene: 5. The CDR3 sequence is 16 residues long. The material sequenced was PBMCs. This clonotype was sampled from a girl aged 2 to 10 in good health and CMV-seronegative. The chain recombines TRBV27 with TRBJ2-2; 13 bases map to TRBD2. The DNA of the CDR3 is TGTGCCAGCAGTGCTAGACTAGCGGGAGGAACCGGGGAGCTGTTTTTT. It specifies CASSARLAGGTGELFF.